This T cell receptor beta chain was found in a study of siplizumab effects on memory and regulatory T cells. Profiling relied on immunoSEQ multiplex PCR, and the TCRdb table lists in-frame clones only, not all of them. The sample lists about 100,000 clones, roughly 93% seen once, with over 1% in the top ten. This CDR3 contains 15 residues. Germline values: CDR1 LGHNA, CDR2 YNFKEQ. V was trimmed by 5 bases and J by 2 bases, leaving 12 bases between them. Comment on this clone: The antigen is not known.

Study-wide results and limits: Roughly 75-96% of proliferating clones (CD4+ or CD8+) could not be assigned a naive or memory phenotype. In siplizumab conditions, mappable alloreactive CD4+ clones averaged 68.8% Treg-derived, against 25% to 30% in controls.

This sequence originates from a human donor in good health. The chain couples TRBV4-2 to TRBJ2-2, with a weak D call TRBD1 (6 bases). The specimen was non-Treg CD4+ T cells sorted from blood. The CDR3 here is CASSEDRLNTGELFF. The CDR3, as DNA: TGTGCCAGCAGCGAGGACAGACTAAACACCGGGGAGCTGTTTTTT.